The rows below give T cell receptor beta chains drawn from one sample of a study of shared clonotypes between healthy human individuals. Produced via immunoSEQ multiplex PCR; TCRdb's table is partial and in-frame only. This sample has roughly 1.5 million clones, with 95% to 99% found just once. Sequencing was carried out using naive CD4+ T cells sorted from blood. All receptors derive from a man aged 25-45 years in good health. The CDR3 runs from the conserved cysteine through the conserved F or W. D genes are given only for firm matches. Clone size is given for some rows only: seen once, a few or many times, or a class if the clone is expanded.

clone_size | j_call | d_call | v_call | cdr3_aa | cdr3_nt
- | TRBJ2-1 | - | TRBV19 | CASSRDSFKQQFF | TGTGCCAGTAGTCGGGACTCGTTCAAGCAGCAGTTCTTC
once | TRBJ2-2 | - | TRBV6-1 | CASSDVGRTGELFF | TGTGCCAGCAGTGATGTGGGGCGCACCGGGGAGCTGTTTTTT
- | TRBJ1-4 | TRBD1 | TRBV2 | CASSGTGNEKLFF | TGTGCCAGCAGCGGGACAGGGAATGAAAAACTGTTTTTT
- | TRBJ1-4 | TRBD1 | TRBV2 | CASSVPLGQGEKLFF | TGTGCCAGCAGTGTCCCGCTCGGACAGGGGGAAAAACTGTTTTTT
once | TRBJ1-4 | TRBD1 | TRBV10-3 | CAISLDRGDETEKLFF | TGTGCCATCAGCCTGGACAGGGGGGACGAGACGGAAAAACTGTTTTTT
- | TRBJ1-1 | - | TRBV19 | CASSIDENRYEAFF | TGTGCCAGTAGTATAGATGAAAACAGATATGAAGCTTTCTTT
- | TRBJ2-1 | TRBD1 | TRBV28 | CASRRQGNYNEQFF | TGTGCCAGCAGACGACAGGGGAACTACAATGAGCAGTTCTTC
once | TRBJ2-7 | - | TRBV5-5 | CASSRVGLDEQYF | TGTGCCAGCAGCCGCGTAGGTCTCGACGAGCAGTACTTC
- | TRBJ2-1 | TRBD2 | TRBV6-4 | CASSDSSLAGVYNEQFF | TGTGCCAGCAGTGACTCCTCGTTAGCGGGAGTTTACAATGAGCAGTTCTTC
- | TRBJ1-5 | - | TRBV5-1 | CASSLGSGPRGRHF | TGCGCCAGCAGCTTGGGGTCCGGTCCGCGGGGCAGGCATTTT
- | TRBJ2-3 | TRBD2 | TRBV5-1 | CASSFSGRAGDTQYF | TGCGCCAGCAGCTTTAGCGGGAGGGCCGGAGATACGCAGTATTTT
- | TRBJ2-2 | TRBD1 | TRBV29-1 | CSVGHSGQGNTGELFF | TGCAGCGTTGGCCACTCGGGACAGGGGAACACCGGGGAGCTGTTTTTT
- | TRBJ1-2 | - | TRBV7-2 | CASSRGGGYTF | TGTGCCAGCAGCCGGGGTGGCGGCTACACCTTC
- | TRBJ2-5 | TRBD2 | TRBV6-5 | CASSRRELQETQYF | TGTGCCAGCAGTCGGCGGGAGCTCCAAGAGACCCAGTACTTC
- | TRBJ2-1 | TRBD2 | TRBV30 | CAWSLRGEAYNEQFF | TGTGCCTGGAGTCTCCGGGGGGAGGCCTACAATGAGCAGTTCTTC
- | TRBJ2-7 | - | TRBV10-3 | CAICSGGSYEQYF | TGTGCCATCTGTTCAGGGGGGAGCTACGAGCAGTACTTC
- | TRBJ2-6 | - | TRBV14 | CASSQVTSGANVLTF | TGTGCCAGCAGCCAAGTTACCTCTGGGGCCAACGTCCTGACTTTC
- | TRBJ2-2 | - | TRBV10-1 | CASGTTGNTGELFF | TGCGCCAGCGGGACGACAGGGAACACCGGGGAGCTGTTTTTT
- | TRBJ2-3 | TRBD1 | TRBV25-1 | CASSARQGNTDTQYF | TGTGCCAGCAGTGCACGACAGGGGAACACAGATACGCAGTATTTT
- | TRBJ2-7 | TRBD1 | TRBV14 | CASSQAYRGARYEQYF | TGTGCCAGCAGCCAAGCTTACAGGGGTGCGAGGTACGAGCAGTACTTC
- | TRBJ2-2 | - | TRBV4-2 | CASSQAGSNTGELFF | TGTGCCAGCAGCCAAGCAGGTTCGAACACCGGGGAGCTGTTTTTT
- | TRBJ2-3 | TRBD1 | TRBV5-4 | CASRAGTVYTDTQYF | TGTGCCAGCAGGGCCGGGACAGTTTACACAGATACGCAGTATTTT
- | TRBJ2-7 | - | TRBV6-6 | CAVSGRGFGTYEQYF | TGTGCGGTGTCGGGCAGGGGATTTGGGACCTACGAGCAGTACTTC
once | TRBJ2-1 | TRBD2 | TRBV6-5 | CASSYGTSGSNEQFF | TGTGCCAGCAGTTACGGGACTAGCGGGAGTAATGAGCAGTTCTTC
- | TRBJ2-1 | TRBD2 | TRBV18 | CASFTLAGGRDNEQFF | TGTGCCAGCTTCACACTAGCGGGGGGAAGGGATAATGAGCAGTTCTTC
- | TRBJ1-3 | - | TRBV10-3 | CAISGRTPNSGNTIYF | TGTGCCATCAGTGGTAGGACCCCGAACTCTGGAAACACCATATATTTT
- | TRBJ1-2 | TRBD1 | TRBV29-1 | CSVDGQGGYRYTF | TGCAGCGTCGACGGACAGGGAGGCTATCGCTACACCTTC
- | TRBJ2-7 | - | TRBV10-3 | CAISGRGTLVYEQYF | TGTGCCATCAGTGGAAGGGGGACTCTGGTCTACGAGCAGTACTTC
once | TRBJ2-7 | TRBD1 | TRBV7-6 | CASSSNLGQRFGEQYF | TGTGCCAGCAGCTCGAATTTGGGACAGCGCTTTGGGGAGCAGTACTTC
- | TRBJ2-7 | TRBD2 | TRBV7-2 | CASSFLLAGNEQYF | TGTGCCAGCAGCTTTTTGCTAGCGGGTAACGAGCAGTACTTC
- | TRBJ2-1 | TRBD2 | TRBV11-3 | CASSLRREALYNEQFF | TGTGCCAGCAGCCTCAGGCGGGAGGCCCTTTACAATGAGCAGTTCTTC
- | TRBJ2-3 | - | TRBV19 | CASSIATRSTDTQYF | TGTGCCAGTAGTATTGCTACGAGGAGCACAGATACGCAGTATTTT
- | TRBJ2-3 | - | TRBV7-6 | CASSHEKLGRQRTDTQYF | TGTGCCAGCAGCCACGAGAAACTAGGGCGTCAACGCACAGATACGCAGTATTTT
once | TRBJ2-1 | - | TRBV9 | CASSGSGTSVNEQFF | TGTGCCAGCAGCGGTTCCGGGACTTCCGTTAATGAGCAGTTCTTC
- | TRBJ1-3 | - | TRBV6-1 | CASSVSRRSEGDSGNTIYF | TGTGCCAGCAGTGTAAGCAGAAGATCTGAGGGAGACTCTGGAAACACCATATATTTT
few | TRBJ2-7 | - | TRBV2 | CASSETRLPYEQYF | TGTGCCAGCAGTGAAACCCGCCTCCCCTACGAGCAGTACTTC
- | TRBJ2-3 | - | TRBV5-1 | CASSLAASTDTQYF | TGCGCCAGCAGCTTGGCCGCTAGCACAGATACGCAGTATTTT
- | TRBJ2-5 | - | TRBV19 | CASSTTRLETQYF | TGTGCCAGTAGTACCACGCGCTTGGAGACCCAGTACTTC
- | TRBJ1-3 | TRBD1 | TRBV9 | CASSAPGQGGNTIYF | TGTGCCAGCAGCGCCCCGGGGCAGGGGGGCAACACCATATATTTT
- | TRBJ1-5 | TRBD1 | TRBV2 | CASSGTGGAGNQPQHF | TGTGCCAGCAGTGGGACAGGGGGTGCCGGCAATCAGCCCCAGCATTTT
- | TRBJ1-5 | - | TRBV27 | CASSDVRWGQPQHF | TGTGCCAGCAGTGACGTTAGATGGGGTCAGCCCCAGCATTTT
- | TRBJ1-2 | - | TRBV21-1 | CASSKVGGCGYTF | TGTGCCAGCAGCAAAGTGGGGGGTTGTGGCTACACCTTC
- | TRBJ2-2 | - | TRBV6-5 | CASSYFGVNTGELFF | TGTGCCAGCAGTTACTTTGGAGTAAACACCGGGGAGCTGTTTTTT
once | TRBJ2-7 | TRBD2 | TRBV10-3 | CAITQSSGRLPTYEQYF | TGTGCCATCACCCAGTCTAGCGGGAGGCTCCCCACCTACGAGCAGTACTTC
- | TRBJ2-5 | - | TRBV2 | CASSEGLVPGTQYF | TGTGCCAGCAGTGAAGGACTAGTTCCAGGGACCCAGTACTTC
once | TRBJ2-1 | TRBD2 | TRBV19 | CASSGLAGGGEQFF | TGTGCCAGTAGCGGACTAGCGGGAGGTGGTGAGCAGTTCTTC
- | TRBJ2-1 | - | TRBV4-1 | CASSQGGGPNEQFF | TGCGCCAGCAGCCAAGGGGGTGGTCCCAATGAGCAGTTCTTC
- | TRBJ1-1 | - | TRBV9 | CASSATWGGSLTEAFF | TGTGCCAGCAGCGCAACTTGGGGGGGATCGCTCACTGAAGCTTTCTTT
- | TRBJ1-1 | TRBD1 | TRBV6-5 | CASSSDRAINTEAFF | TGTGCCAGCAGCTCGGACAGGGCGATAAACACTGAAGCTTTCTTT
- | TRBJ2-7 | - | TRBV4-3 | CASSQDIYGSTSYEQYF | TGCGCCAGCAGCCAAGATATTTATGGATCCACCTCCTACGAGCAGTACTTC
- | TRBJ1-1 | - | TRBV29-1 | CSVVQGRNTEAFF | TGCAGCGTTGTACAGGGCAGGAACACTGAAGCTTTCTTT
- | TRBJ2-7 | - | TRBV28 | CASSASGTTSSYEQYF | TGTGCCAGCAGTGCATCCGGGACAACGAGCTCCTACGAGCAGTACTTC
- | TRBJ1-4 | TRBD1 | TRBV27 | CASRPTGRNEKLFF | TGTGCCAGCAGGCCGACAGGGAGGAATGAAAAACTGTTTTTT
- | TRBJ2-7 | TRBD1 | TRBV30 | CAWSRYRGREQYF | TGTGCCTGGAGTAGGTACAGGGGGAGAGAGCAGTACTTC
- | TRBJ2-4 | - | TRBV2 | CASSAISGWQYF | TGTGCCAGCAGCGCAATTTCGGGTTGGCAGTACTTC
- | TRBJ1-3 | TRBD1 | TRBV7-6 | CASSLGTGVGNTIYF | TGTGCCAGCAGCCTGGGGACAGGGGTTGGAAACACCATATATTTT
- | TRBJ2-3 | - | TRBV9 | CASSVEGEDADTQYF | TGTGCCAGCAGCGTGGAAGGGGAGGACGCAGATACGCAGTATTTT
- | TRBJ2-7 | - | TRBV28 | CASSSINSGPYEQYF | TGTGCCAGCAGTTCAATTAACTCAGGTCCCTACGAGCAGTACTTC
- | TRBJ1-2 | TRBD1 | TRBV7-9 | CASSLRRGQGAQDYGYTF | TGTGCCAGCAGCTTAAGGCGAGGACAGGGGGCGCAGGACTATGGCTACACCTTC